The 21 T cell receptor beta chains presented below share a single source sample, sequenced in a study of cytomegalovirus exposure and HLA in healthy donors. Using immunoSEQ multiplex PCR, the repertoire was profiled, and TCRdb retains in-frame clones only, with some absent. Of 110,000 to 150,000 clones listed, more than 85% are singletons. The sequenced sample consisted of PBMCs. These TCRs come from a man between 18 and 35 years old in good health and CMV-seronegative.

The gene calls are TRBV7-8 and TRBJ2-2, with 10 positions matching TRBD1. CDR1 SGHVS and CDR2 FQNEAQ come from the germline V gene. J gave up 4 bases and V 1 base, and 3 bases lay outside the gene matches. The CDR3 runs 16 residues. The CDR3 loop reads CASSLGTGGITGELFF. CDR3 nucleotide sequence: TGTGCCAGCAGCTTAGGGACAGGGGGAATCACCGGGGAGCTGTTTTTT.

The V call is TRBV19, the J call TRBJ1-2; 10 bases align to TRBD1. The CDR3 runs 16 residues. The V and J ends lost 2 bases and 5 bases, in that order; junction bases with no gene match: 8. In germline, CDR1 is LNHDA, CDR2 SQIVND (reference sequence). CDR3 protein: CASSIRTGGRDYGYTF. CDR3 coding DNA: TGTGCCAGTAGTATAAGGACAGGGGGAAGGGATTATGGCTACACCTTC. Full variable domain (remainder filled in from reference TRBV19 and TRBJ1-2): DGGITQSPKYLFRKEGQNVTLSCEQNLNHDAMYWYRQDPGQGLRLIYYSQIVNDFQKGDIAEGYSVSREKKESFPLTVTSAQKNPTAFYLCASSIRTGGRDYGYTFGSGTRLTVV.

This chain links TRBV5-4 with TRBJ2-4; 11 bases match TRBD2. Germline V CDR1 and CDR2: SGHNT, YYREEE (reference sequence). CDR3 length: 16 amino acids. V shed 4 bases and J 1 base; nucleotides not matched to a gene: 4. Here the CDR3 DNA reads TGTGCCAGCAGCGGGGGACTAGCGGAGGCCAAAAACATTCAGTACTTC. It codes for CASSGGLAEAKNIQYF.

This clone was counted a few times. V and J are TRBV11-3 and TRBJ1-2, with unresolved D. Per the germline V gene, CDR1 is SGHNT and CDR2 is YENEEA. The length of the CDR3 is 14 residues. V lost 3 bases and J lost 2, with 10 bases in between. In DNA, the CDR3 is TGTGCCAGCAGCTTCGAGGAGGGAAACTATGGCTACACCTTC. Its translation is CASSFEEGNYGYTF.

The gene calls are TRBV11-3 and TRBJ2-7, with a weak D call TRBD1 (5 bases). V was trimmed by 4 bases and J by 2 bases, leaving 12 bases between them. The CDR3 extends over 14 amino acids. The germline V gene has CDR1 SGHNT and CDR2 YENEEA. This CDR3 is CASSYDSEAYEQYV. In DNA, the CDR3 is TGTGCCAGCAGCTACGACAGTGAGGCCTACGAGCAGTACGTC.

This clone was recorded once. J is TRBJ2-7 and V is TRBV7-9; weak D call: TRBD1 (6 bases). The germline V gene encodes CDR1 SEHNR and CDR2 FQNEAQ (reference sequence). The CDR3 is 15 residues long. V shed 5 bases and J shed 1 base, with 15 bases lying between them. The CDR3 here is CASSPGTRGSYEQYV. Here the CDR3 DNA reads TGTGCCAGCAGCCCGGGGACAAGGGGTTCCTACGAGCAGTACGTC.

The chain couples TRBV7-9 to TRBJ1-3; D is undetermined. Trimming took off 0 bases at V and 1 base at J, with 13 bases between the two ends. From germline, CDR1 is SEHNR and CDR2 FQNEAQ (reference sequence). The CDR3 is made up of 17 amino acids. CDR3 sequence: CASSLAPVVFSGNTIYF. CDR3 in DNA: TGTGCCAGCAGCTTAGCTCCTGTCGTATTTTCTGGAAACACCATATATTTT.

The rearrangement uses TRBV2 and TRBJ2-5, with D perhaps matching TRBD2 (7 bases). Germline V CDR1 and CDR2: SNHLY, FYNNEI. CDR3 length: 13 amino acids. The V gene lost 7 bases and the J gene lost 1 base, with 10 bases spanning the gap. The CDR3: CASNREGQETQYF. The CDR3 bases are TGTGCCAGCAACAGGGAGGGCCAAGAGACCCAGTACTTC.

The J gene is TRBJ2-2, the V gene TRBV19, with 9 bases that match TRBD1. With 6 bases clipped from V and 1 base from J, the junction kept 9 bases outside the gene matches. CDR3 length: 17 residues. CDR1 LNHDA and CDR2 SQIVND come from the germline V gene (reference sequence). The CDR3 is CASRLRDRVLNTGELFF. The CDR3 nucleotides read TGTGCCAGTAGACTCCGGGACAGGGTATTGAACACCGGGGAGCTGTTTTTT. The entire variable domain, with the rest obtained from reference TRBV19 and TRBJ2-2, is as follows: DGGITQSPKYLFRKEGQNVTLSCEQNLNHDAMYWYRQDPGQGLRLIYYSQIVNDFQKGDIAEGYSVSREKKESFPLTVTSAQKNPTAFYLCASRLRDRVLNTGELFFGEGSRLTVL.

This clone is a singleton in its sample. This sequence joins TRBV11-2 and TRBJ2-1; a possible D gene is TRBD2 (6 bases). CDR1 is SGHAT, CDR2 FQNNGV, per germline. Trimming took off 8 bases at V and 0 bases at J, with 20 bases between the two ends. This CDR3 has 17 amino acids. The CDR3 region has the DNA TGTGCCAGCGACAAACACCCCCTAGCGCACTCCTACAATGAGCAGTTCTTC. Its protein product is CASDKHPLAHSYNEQFF.

The rearrangement uses TRBV5-1 and TRBJ2-3, with 9 nucleotides matching TRBD2. Per germline, CDR1 SGHRS and CDR2 YFSETQ. The V gene end was trimmed by 4 bases and the J gene end by 0 bases; junction bases not matched to a gene: 15. The CDR3 runs to 19 residues. Here the CDR3 reads CASSGSAGGTLASTDTQYF. The CDR3, as DNA: TGCGCCAGCAGCGGGTCAGCGGGGGGAACGCTTGCTAGCACAGATACGCAGTATTTT.

V gene TRBV19 combines with J gene TRBJ1-2, with D possibly being TRBD1 (6 bases). Germline lookup yields CDR1 LNHDA and CDR2 SQIVND (reference sequence). The CDR3 length is 14 residues. V lost 1 base to trimming and J lost 8 bases, with 14 bases between them. DNA of the CDR3: TGTGCCAGTAGTATAGTCAACAGGGTGGAGGGCTACACCTTC. This sequence encodes CASSIVNRVEGYTF.

The chain links TRBV5-1 to TRBJ1-4; 10 nucleotides match TRBD1. The germline V gene has CDR1 SGHRS and CDR2 YFSETQ. The CDR3 covers 18 residues. V was pared by 1 base and J by 6 bases, with 12 bases of the junction left unmatched. The CDR3 bases are TGCGCCAGCAGCTTGCCCCTGCGGGACAGGGGATGGGATGAAAAACTGTTTTTT. This gives the protein CASSLPLRDRGWDEKLFF.

The chain has TRBV5-1 and TRBJ2-1; 10 bases match TRBD2. The CDR3 contains 15 residues. V shed 4 bases and J 3 bases; nucleotides not matched to a gene: 4. CDR1 SGHRS and CDR2 YFSETQ come from the germline V gene. CDR3 in DNA: TGCGCCAGCAGCGCAGGACTAGCGGTCTACAATGAGCAGTTCTTC. Protein sequence: CASSAGLAVYNEQFF.

CDR3 region: CASRGGRNLASEQYF. The CDR3 DNA is TGTGCCAGCAGAGGGGGACGGAACCTGGCCTCCGAGCAGTACTTC. The chain has TRBV7-8 and TRBJ2-7; weak D call: TRBD1 (6 bases). The CDR3 is 15 amino acids. Between the trimmed V and J ends, which lost 6 bases and 6 bases, there was a span of 21 bases. Germline V gene lookup returns CDR1 SGHVS and CDR2 FQNEAQ.

The chain links TRBV6-1 to TRBJ1-1; 7 bases are shared with TRBD1. Germline V gene lookup returns CDR1 MNHNS and CDR2 SASEGT. Trimming cost V 8 bases and J 5 bases; bases outside gene matches: 11. This CDR3 is 14 amino acids long. The CDR3 bases are TGTGCCAGCGGCCTGGAGACAGGGAGGACTGAAGCTTTCTTT. The encoded protein is CASGLETGRTEAFF.

The chain recombines TRBV7-2 with TRBJ2-5; possibly TRBD2 for D (6 bases). The CDR3 consists of 15 residues. Germline values: CDR1 SGHTA, CDR2 FQGNSA. Trimming cost V 4 bases and J 2 bases, with 14 bases left between them. CDR3 DNA sequence: TGTGCCAGCAGCTCCCTTGGGGGGTGGCAAGAGACCCAGTACTTC. Residues: CASSSLGGWQETQYF.

The V gene is TRBV27, the J gene TRBJ2-7; perhaps TRBD2 as D (6 bases). V lost 7 bases and J 2 bases, leaving 33 bases between the germline ends. The CDR3 runs to 20 residues. From germline, CDR1 is MNHEY and CDR2 SMNVEV (reference sequence). CDR3 amino acids: CASKISSPASGGFFAYEQYV. In nucleotides, the CDR3 is TGTGCCAGCAAGATTTCGTCCCCTGCCAGTGGAGGGTTCTTCGCCTACGAGCAGTACGTC.

The chain carries TRBV27 and TRBJ2-7; weak D call: TRBD2 (5 bases). The V and J ends lost 4 bases and 4 bases respectively, with 23 bases between them. CDR3 length: 17 residues. Germline V gives CDR1 MNHEY, CDR2 SMNVEV (reference sequence). The CDR3 region is CASSSRPRTPLPYEQYF. The CDR3, as DNA: TGTGCCAGCAGTTCCAGGCCCCGGACTCCGCTCCCTTACGAGCAGTACTTC.

V usage is TRBV5-6 and J usage is TRBJ1-3; D is perhaps TRBD1 (5 bases). Germline CDR1 reads SGHDT; CDR2 reads YYEEEE. V lost 4 bases and J lost 4, with 12 bases in between. CDR3 length: 14 amino acids. The CDR3 DNA reads as TGTGCCAGCAGCCGCAAAGGGGCGGGAAACACCATATATTTT. Amino acids: CASSRKGAGNTIYF.

The J gene is TRBJ1-4, the V gene TRBV7-9, with 9 bases identical to TRBD1. Germline V lookup: CDR1 SEHNR, CDR2 FQNEAQ (reference sequence). This CDR3 region has 16 residues. Losses at the gene ends were 0 bases for V and 5 bases for J; bases not matched to a gene: 4. The CDR3 loop reads CASSLALTGGNEKLFF. In DNA form, the CDR3 reads TGTGCCAGCAGCTTAGCCTTGACAGGGGGGAATGAAAAACTGTTTTTT.